This T cell receptor (beta chain) was profiled in a study of regulatory T cells in long-lasting Graves disease. General study points: Those with persistent Graves' had less TCR diversity than newly diagnosed patients.

This clonotype was found many times. The antigen remains undetermined. Construction of TCR beta libraries relied on iRepertoire HTBI primers and on Arm-PCR targeting CDR3 regions. TCRdb reanalysed the multiplex PCR reads using MiXCR and keeps one entry per CDR3 protein. Here the sample spans about 210,000 distinct CDR3 sequences, about 19% being singletons. Noted time point: newly diagnosed GD, antithyroid drugs for less than 3 months. Following extraction of RNA from PBMCs, that RNA was used to make the TCR library. CDR1 and CDR2 from the germline V gene are MDHEN and SYDVKM. The ends lost 5 bases at V and 8 bases at J; junction bases unmatched: 13. The CDR3 has 16 amino acids. These data were likewise used in another study, on T cells in Graves' hyperthyroidism and ophthalmopathy. This second study notes: During a first-round RT-PCR of the TCR CDR3, the HTBI primer set was used. Blood also contained most expanded thyroid clonotypes above 0.001.

The receptor comes from a woman aged 25 to 39 with Graves disease. The chain combines TRBV28 with TRBJ2-1; TRBD1 agrees at 9 bases. This sample comprised peripheral blood mononuclear cells (PBMCs), obtained at new diagnosis, from a patient treated with antithyroid drugs. For the CDR3, the DNA is TGTGCCAGCAGTCCCCCTTTTTCGGGACAGGGTTATGAGCAGTTCTTC. Encoded protein: CASSPPFSGQGYEQFF.